These 24 T cell receptor beta chains came from one sample sequenced in a study of response to subunit inactivated influenza vaccine. TCRdb reanalysed the RT-PCR reads using MiXCR and keeps one entry per CDR3 protein. The data show over 650,000 distinct CDR3 sequences, approximately 17% seen once. This specimen was PBMCs from blood, taken less than 6 days after vaccination. All receptors derive from a man aged 45 to 65 who received an inactivated influenza vaccine.

This clonotype occurred a few times. The chain recombines TRBV6-6 with TRBJ2-7; D is ambiguous. The CDR3 spans 13 residues. Per germline, CDR1 MNHNY and CDR2 SVGAGI (reference sequence). V gave up 2 bases and J gave up 3 bases, with 8 bases separating them. The CDR3 nucleotides read TGTGCCAGCAGTTACGGTTTGGGCTACGAGCAGTACTTC. It encodes CASSYGLGYEQYF.

The CDR3 reads CAISPQSGGDPYNEQFF. The CDR3 DNA sequence: TGTGCCATCAGCCCCCAGTCCGGGGGTGACCCCTACAATGAGCAGTTCTTC. The V and J genes are TRBV10-3 and TRBJ2-1; TRBD2 is a possible D gene (6 bases). The V gene lost 6 bases and the J gene lost 2 bases, with 20 bases spanning the gap. Germline CDR1 is ENHRY and CDR2 is SYGVKD. This CDR3 comprises 17 residues.

This chain joins TRBV28 and TRBJ2-7, with 10 bases lining up with TRBD2. CDR1 and CDR2 from the germline V gene are MDHEN and SYDVKM. V trimming: 10 bases; J trimming: 2 bases; junction bases outside the gene matches: 11. The CDR3 length is 15 residues. CDR3: CATSSLLAGTYEQYF. The CDR3 DNA follows: TGTGCCACTTCGAGCCTACTAGCGGGAACCTACGAGCAGTACTTC.

This rearrangement joins TRBV5-1 to TRBJ2-3; TRBD1 aligns across 7 bases. The J segment lost 3 bases and the V segment lost 4 bases, leaving 5 bases of the junction unmatched. CDR3 length equals 14 residues. The germline gives CDR1 SGHRS, CDR2 YFSETQ. This CDR3 is CASSQGDRTDTQYF. CDR3 coding DNA: TGCGCCAGCAGCCAGGGGGACAGAACAGATACGCAGTATTTT.

The CDR3 nucleotides are TGCAGCGTTAAAGTCAGCCCATGGGCCAAGGACACTGAAGCTTTCTTT. Amino acid sequence: CSVKVSPWAKDTEAFF. The chain links TRBV29-1 to TRBJ1-1; D is unclear. Trimming removed 5 bases from V and 3 bases from J, with 22 bases in between. Per germline, CDR1 SQVTM and CDR2 ANQGSEA. This CDR3 is 16 amino acids long. Full variable domain (outside the CDR3, taken from reference TRBV29-1 and TRBJ1-1): SAVISQKPSRDICQRGTSLTIQCQVDSQVTMMFWYRQQPGQSLTLIATANQGSEATYESGFVIDKFPISRPNLTFSTLTVSNMSPEDSSIYLCSVKVSPWAKDTEAFFGQGTRLTVV.

The rearrangement uses TRBV13 and TRBJ2-3; 10 bases line up with TRBD2. J gave up 2 bases and V 5 bases, and 7 bases lay outside the gene matches. Per the germline V gene, CDR1 is PRHDT and CDR2 is FYEKMQ (reference sequence). The length of the CDR3 is 16 residues. CDR3 nucleotides: TGTGCCAGCAGCACTCTAGCGGGGGCAATCACAGATACGCAGTATTTT. Translated, it gives CASSTLAGAITDTQYF.

The V gene is TRBV15, the J gene TRBJ2-4; perhaps TRBD2 as D (6 bases). The CDR3 consists of 18 residues. V was cut by 5 bases and J by 0 bases, with 20 bases left in between. CDR1 is LNHNV and CDR2 is YYDKDF in the germline V gene (reference sequence). The CDR3 spells CATSAFAGMGRAKNIQYF. CDR3 DNA: TGTGCCACCAGCGCCTTTGCGGGGATGGGCCGAGCCAAAAACATTCAGTACTTC. The full variable domain, its missing parts supplied by reference TRBV15 and TRBJ2-4, is DAMVIQNPRYQVTQFGKPVTLSCSQTLNHNVMYWYQQKSSQAPKLLFHYYDKDFNNEADTPDNFQSRRPNTSFCFLDIRSPGLGDTAMYLCATSAFAGMGRAKNIQYFGAGTRLSVL.

This clonotype has just a few counts. V gene TRBV20-1 combines with J gene TRBJ2-3; maybe TRBD2 (5 bases). Trimming removed 5 bases from V and 6 bases from J, with 15 bases in between. Germline V gene lookup returns CDR1 DFQATT and CDR2 SNEGSKA (reference sequence). This CDR3 has 13 residues. The CDR3 reads CSAARSGRDTQYF. In nucleotides, the CDR3 is TGCAGTGCTGCGCGTTCGGGAAGGGATACGCAGTATTTT.

This clonotype appeared a few times. The gene calls are TRBV5-1 and TRBJ2-7, with D possibly matching TRBD2 (6 bases). CDR3 length equals 16 residues. Germline assignment: CDR1 SGHRS and CDR2 YFSETQ. Trimming shortened V by 1 base and J by 0 bases, and 14 bases separated the two germline ends. The CDR3 loop reads CASSLSRGAASYEQYF. CDR3 in DNA: TGCGCCAGCAGCTTGTCCCGCGGGGCCGCCTCCTACGAGCAGTACTTC.

This clonotype was picked up a small number of times. This chain uses TRBV5-5 with TRBJ2-3; D is possibly TRBD1 (6 bases). The CDR3 spans 13 residues. With 5 bases removed from V and 6 bases from J, the gap between germline ends came to 13 bases. The germline gives CDR1 SGHKS, CDR2 YYEKEE (reference sequence). The CDR3 sequence: CASRQGMKDTQYF. The CDR3 DNA reads as TGTGCCAGCAGACAGGGAATGAAGGATACGCAGTATTTT.

The sample holds a few counts of this clonotype. The V and J genes are TRBV5-1 and TRBJ2-3, with 8 bases identical to TRBD2. Trimming took 0 bases from V and 1 from J; bases not matched to a gene: 4. CDR1 is SGHRS and CDR2 is YFSETQ in the germline V gene. The CDR3 is 16 amino acids. The CDR3 DNA follows: TGCGCCAGCAGCTTGGGCGCGGGAGGCGGCACAGATACGCAGTATTTT. Translated, it gives CASSLGAGGGTDTQYF.

The J gene is TRBJ1-4, the V gene TRBV6-1; the match to TRBD1 covers 7 bases. This CDR3 is built from 17 residues. Trimming took 5 bases from V and 0 from J; bases not matched to a gene: 9. Per the germline V gene, CDR1 is MNHNS and CDR2 is SASEGT. The CDR3 loop is CASSPFTGEATNEKLFF. The DNA for the CDR3 is TGTGCCAGCAGTCCATTTACAGGGGAGGCAACTAATGAAAAACTGTTTTTT.

In its sample, this clonotype was seen a few times. This rearrangement joins TRBV12-3 or TRBV12-4 to TRBJ2-7; 9 bases map to TRBD2. V trimming: 1 base; J trimming: 5 bases; junction bases outside the gene matches: 6. The CDR3 is made up of 15 amino acids. CDR3 nucleotides: TGTGCCAGCAGTTTAGGTCCTAGCGGGATTAACGAGCAGTACTTC. Translating gives CASSLGPSGINEQYF.

The V gene is TRBV9, the J gene TRBJ2-3, with 9 bases identical to TRBD2. Germline trimming cut 6 bases from V and 2 bases from J; bases unmatched to any gene: 4. This CDR3 spans 14 amino acids. CDR1 is SGDLS and CDR2 is YYNGEE in the germline V gene. In nucleotides, the CDR3 is TGTGCCAGCAACCTAGCGGGGTACACAGATACGCAGTATTTT. Translated: CASNLAGYTDTQYF.

In this sample, this clonotype turned up a few times. V gene TRBV4-2 combines with J gene TRBJ1-1; D gene ambiguous. Germline CDR1 LGHNA, CDR2 YNFKEQ. Trimming pared 2 bases from V and 1 base from J, leaving 11 bases between. This CDR3 contains 15 residues. The CDR3 DNA reads TGTGCCAGCAGCCAACTTTGGCAGGAGAACACTGAAGCTTTCTTT. This codes for CASSQLWQENTEAFF.

V gene TRBV20-1 combines with J gene TRBJ2-7; TRBD2 matches at 9 bases. This CDR3 contains 15 residues. Trimming removed 0 bases from V and 4 bases from J; junction bases left unmatched: 7. The germline CDR1 and CDR2 sequences are DFQATT and SNEGSKA (reference sequence). The DNA for the CDR3 is TGCAGTGCTAGAGATCCGAATAGCGGGGGTTACGAGCAGTACTTC. This gives the protein CSARDPNSGGYEQYF.

The chain couples TRBV12-3 or TRBV12-4 to TRBJ1-1; D ambiguous. CDR3 length: 12 amino acids. V lost 7 bases and J lost 6, with 12 bases in between. CDR3 loop: CASTFTWAEAFF. The CDR3 DNA is TGTGCCAGCACTTTTACCTGGGCTGAAGCTTTCTTT.

As DNA, the CDR3 is TGTGCCAGCAGCATGAGAGGCCGGATTCTTCATTATTTT. This translates into CASSMRGRILHYF. The chain has TRBV7-9 and TRBJ2-3; D is uncertain. V shed 5 bases and J shed 15 bases, with 21 bases lying between them. The length of the CDR3 is 13 residues. Germline V gene lookup returns CDR1 SEHNR and CDR2 FQNEAQ (reference sequence).

The chain carries TRBV5-1 and TRBJ2-5, with TRBD2 matching 10 bases. J was trimmed by 4 bases and V by 1 base; bases with no gene match: 10. Germline lookup yields CDR1 SGHRS and CDR2 YFSETQ. There are 17 residues in the CDR3. CDR3 sequence: CASSLSGTAGGVETQYF. CDR3 in DNA: TGCGCCAGCAGCTTGAGTGGTACAGCGGGAGGGGTAGAGACCCAGTACTTC.

This sequence joins TRBV9 and TRBJ2-5; no clear D gene. The CDR3 has 15 residues. Trimming removed 4 bases from V and 4 bases from J, with 17 bases in between. In germline, CDR1 is SGDLS, CDR2 YYNGEE. In nucleotides, the CDR3 is TGTGCCAGCAGCCCTCGGGCAGAGCGAGGAGAGACCCAGTACTTC. Protein product: CASSPRAERGETQYF.

Notes on this clonotype: This may stem from a read error, because a much larger clone lies one nucleotide away. This chain uses TRBV29-1 with TRBJ1-1, with 8 positions matching TRBD1. Germline V gene data show CDR1 as SQVTM and CDR2 as ANQGSEA. With 8 bases clipped from V and 8 bases from J, the junction kept 13 bases outside the gene matches. CDR3 size: 13 residues. For the CDR3, the DNA is TGCAGCATTAGGACAGGGACGCTGAACGAAGCTTTCTTT. This translates into CSIRTGTLNEAFF. The full variable domain, completed using reference TRBV29-1 and TRBJ1-1, is SAVISQKPSRDICQRGTSLTIQCQVDSQVTMMFWYRQQPGQSLTLIATANQGSEATYESGFVIDKFPISRPNLTFSTLTVSNMSPEDSSIYLCSIRTGTLNEAFFGQGTRLTVV.

This clonotype has more than one count but fewer than ten. The V call is TRBV29-1, the J call TRBJ2-1; D uncertain. The CDR3 covers 14 residues. Germline CDR1 SQVTM, CDR2 ANQGSEA. V shed 0 bases and J shed 3 bases, with 9 bases lying between them. Here the CDR3 DNA reads TGCAGCGTTGAAGATCAGGTTAGCTACAATGAGCAGTTCTTC. It encodes CSVEDQVSYNEQFF.

In this sample, this clonotype turned up many times. The chain uses TRBV6-1 and TRBJ2-1, with D possibly being TRBD2 (5 bases). V shed 4 bases and J shed 5 bases, with 12 bases lying between them. Germline V CDR1 and CDR2: MNHNS, SASEGT. The CDR3 length is 14 residues. CDR3 sequence reads: CASSVDLTNNEQFF. CDR3 coding DNA: TGTGCCAGCAGTGTGGACTTGACCAACAATGAGCAGTTCTTC.

There are many counts of this clonotype. The V gene is TRBV9, the J gene TRBJ2-1; 8 bases align to TRBD2. The CDR3 runs to 19 residues. Trimming took 1 base from V and 2 from J; bases not matched to a gene: 14. CDR1 and CDR2 from the germline V gene are SGDLS and YYNGEE. CDR3: CASSVFALAGKGPYNEQFF. In DNA form, the CDR3 reads TGTGCCAGCAGCGTATTTGCTTTAGCGGGAAAGGGGCCCTACAATGAGCAGTTCTTC.